This T cell receptor beta chain is from a study of CD8+CD57+ T cells in acquired aplastic anemia. The germline V gene encodes CDR1 SGHVS and CDR2 FQNEAQ. The CDR3 is made up of 14 amino acids. Sequencing was done on patients that had shown CD8+CD57+ cell expansion by flow cytometry. Diagnosis of severe acquired aplastic anemia applied to all patients. Using genomic DNA as the template, TCR beta VDJ and CDR3 profiling was carried out. TCRdb used MiXCR to reprocess the reads, holding one entry per CDR3 protein. The sample lists approximately 260,000 distinct CDR3 sequences, around 82% occurring once. About this clonotype itself: At one end the junction does not follow the germline gene, possibly because of a read error.

The TCR comes from a human donor with aplastic anemia. The specimen was sorted CD4+, CD8+, or CD8+CD57+ T cells (not recorded which) from PBMCs. The chain couples TRBV7-8 to TRBJ2-3; TRBD2 aligns across 10 bases. CDR3 sequence reads: CASSLAGGRGAQYF. The CDR3 bases are TGTGCCAGCAGTTTAGCGGGAGGTCGCGGGGCGCAGTATTTT.